This T cell receptor beta chain is drawn from a study of CD8 T cells in Susac syndrome (dated by TCRdb to about 2019). Background on the whole study: Of the Susac syndrome patients who were sequenced, five or six had clinically active disease and roughly 8 were in clinical remission. Susac syndrome patients were therapy-naive, on corticosteroids (some also receiving IVIg), or on IVIg alone at blood withdrawal. The study used repertoire sequencing to test whether antigen drove CD8+ T cell activation and differentiation in Susac syndrome. What the work shows at the level of the full study, not this receptor alone: The number of individuals in the TCR sequencing and HLA analysis was recognized as being relatively small. In patients with Susac syndrome, the CD4+ T cell repertoire showed no detectable clonal expansion.

RNA was extracted with the RNeasy kit and roughly 0.45 to 1 ug was reverse transcribed using random hexamers. The immunoSEQ multiplex PCR assay, which covers 54 Vbeta and 13 Jbeta segments, was used to amplify TCR beta CDR3 regions. Bias from PCR amplification was corrected by using a synthetic template baseline for primer optimization and for computational correction. Regarding the original processing steps: Reads were annotated to V, D and J genes according to IMGT and were analyzed with immunoSEQ Analyzer, with only productive sequences retained. Clonality was calculated as one minus the Shannon entropy normalized by log2 of the number of productive unique sequences. Public and private clones were assessed among the 100 most prevalent clones of each patient and control. Clones were defined as Susac-specific if absent from the healthy and MS cohorts, from 1052 published viral clones and from other ImmuneACCESS disease sequences. TCRdb took the public reads, trimmed them with fastp at Q25, ran MiXCR for clone calling and kept in-frame beta chains. Identical CDR3 proteins give one entry, which carries the most common genes and DNA. Here the V and J calls rest on TCRdb's processing, not on the authors' analysis. The sample table contains 77,000 or so distinct CDR3 sequences; only one count was recorded for just over 90% of them. Roughly 0.5% of the sample rests with the top ten.

V drops 2 bases and J drops 2 bases, leaving 10 bases in between. CDR1 MNHEY and CDR2 SMNVEV were looked up in the germline V gene (reference sequence). The CDR3 starts with the cysteine, ends with the phenylalanine, and has 14 residues. Kept here is only the CDR3 DNA, which spans 42 bases and is read in frame from base 1. A note on this clonotype: Its antigen has not been determined. Base qualities are not at hand, and no much larger clone is one base apart.

Peripheral blood CD8+ and CD4+ T cells from healthy donors, Susac syndrome patients and multiple sclerosis patients were profiled by high-throughput TCR beta sequencing. Susac syndrome patients met recently defined diagnostic criteria for definite or probable disease. Bulk CD8+ and CD4+ T cells were purified magnetically by negative isolation, whereas CD8+ TEMRA cells were enriched by FACS. Blood was drawn into EDTA tubes, processed within 24 hours, and PBMCs were isolated by density gradient centrifugation. PBMCs destined for TCR sequencing were cryopreserved in liquid nitrogen and later thawed in a 37 °C water bath. The sorted or isolated CD4+, CD8+ and CD8+ TEMRA cells had a purity of 90% or higher.

Recombination linked TRBV27 to TRBJ2-7; the D call is possibly TRBD1 or TRBD2, each sharing 5 bases. Sequencing input: CD4+ T cells from PBMCs. The clonotype was recovered from a human donor with Susac syndrome. The CDR3 loop reads CASSLGTGPYEQYF. The DNA sequence is TGTGCCAGCAGTTTAGGGACGGGCCCCTACGAGCAGTACTTC.